This T cell receptor beta chain emerged from a study of blood T cells in healthy people across ages. The overall study: Per two T cells, template switching captured roughly one barcoded beta molecule.

Sample-barcoded 5' priming and a J-beta primer mix drove a second PCR of roughly 6 to 12 cycles. Sequencing recovered at least 2.5 million CDR3-containing paired-end reads from each sample. One entry per CDR3 protein, called by TCRdb with MiXCR from the 5' RACE reads. Found here are around 1,000,000 distinct CDR3 sequences, less than 25% of them singletons; the top ten hold approximately 0.79%. Those donating, healthy Caucasian individuals from Russia, were aged 6 to 90. This clonotype was observed a few times. Separately, the same data were catalogued under a study of T cells of mothers and their children. That publication notes: The analysis detected no persistent microchimeric T cell clones.

The sequenced material came from blood. The receptor was derived from a girl aged 2-10 years in good health.

The CDR3 nucleotides read TGCGCCAGCAGCCAACTATCGAGAAATGAGCAGTTCTTC. Protein: CASSQLSRNEQFF. The chain uses TRBV4-1 and TRBJ2-1, with no clear D. CDR1 and CDR2 (germline): MGHRA, YSYEKL. The CDR3 runs 13 residues. The V and J ends lost 2 bases and 7 bases respectively, with 9 bases between them.